This T cell receptor beta chain appears in the sequencing data of a study of blood T cell repertoires in COVID-19. As for the study in general: PBMCs, B-cell-depleted T cells, or T cells provided the cDNA or gDNA that made up the material.

J lost 3 bases, V lost 4 bases, and 5 bases had no gene match. Germline CDR1 and CDR2: KGHDR and SFDVKD. The length of the CDR3 is 14 residues. Authors' processing steps: Estimates of nucleated cell counts were drawn from the amplification of reference gene primers. Data came from immunoSEQ multiplex PCR; TCRdb stores just in-frame clones and leaves some out. That table is the source of V, J and clone size, and D and trimming were worked out from the DNA. This table has around 280,000 clones, about 83% appearing once. The material sequenced was PBMCs or T cells enriched from blood (not recorded which). The gene calls are TRBV24-1 and TRBJ2-7; 7 bases are shared with TRBD2. The clonotype originates from a woman in her forties who had recovered from COVID-19. CDR3 region: CATSEVGLYYEQYF. CDR3 nucleotides: TGTGCCACCAGTGAGGTGGGACTATACTACGAGCAGTACTTC.